This T cell receptor (beta chain) was profiled in a study of shared clonotypes between healthy human individuals (dated by TCRdb to about 2020). In terms of the full investigation: Three men and a couple of women, aged 18 to 49 years, made up the cohort. For each donor, CD4 naive and CD4 memory were each run on three plates, CD8 naive on two plates, and CD8 memory on one plate. To estimate repertoire size and how much clonotypes are shared between individuals, the study performed deep sequencing of blood TCR repertoires from about 5 healthy adults. Different laboratories and diverse techniques were used to prepare libraries and sequence TCR repertoires, to increase sequencing depth and limit assay-specific biases. Per donor, leukapheresis produced somewhere between about 0.85 and 9.5 billion PBMCs.

TCR CDR3 regions were amplified from genomic DNA by multiplex PCR using the deep immunoSEQ assay. Genomic DNA extracted from each cell subset was distributed evenly over all wells of several immunoSEQ 96-well plates, and each plate served as one replicate. For sorted subsets, roughly 0.2 ug genomic DNA, equal to some 30,000 T cell genomes, was loaded into each replicate PCR. The purified libraries were quantified using a Qubit 3.0 fluorometer, sized with a Bioanalyzer 2100, and then quantified again using the KAPA Library Quantification kit. Every immunoSEQ 96-well plate was sequenced on a separate single-read 150-cycle Illumina NextSeq 550 flow cell. The paper's data handling went like this. The immunoSEQ output contained only junctional sequences without quality scores, so filtering could not match that applied to full-length reads. To assign V/J genes and CDR3, sequences were annotated using PyIR, a Python wrapper for IgBLAST v1.9, with IMGT germline references. Reads with weak V/J assignments (E-value above 1e-6), missing CDR3, stop codons, out-of-frame junctions, or ambiguous translated residues were removed. V3J clonotypes were defined as sequences sharing the same inferred V gene, J gene, and CDR3 amino acid sequence. Percentage overlap between repertoires was computed as shared unique clonotypes divided by the size of the smaller repertoire. Repertoire richness was assessed with RTK rarefaction, the Chao1 estimator, and Recon v2.1 estimates of unobserved clonotypes. OLGA was used to compute generation probabilities for all TCRbeta clonotypes that the gDNA method yielded from four donors. The table was pulled from immuneACCESS by TCRdb, which kept in-frame rearrangements only. Such tables lose some clones; where checked, under half of the loss comes from unresolved V genes, and the rest has no known cause. That table furnishes V, J and clone size, whereas the DNA furnished D and trimming. Across this sample there are approximately 340,000 clones, with about 74% seen only once. The ten largest clones add up to 10% of the sample.

As to this clone: Its antigen remains undetermined. Base qualities are not recorded, but no much larger clone differs from it by a single base.

The full study reports these points: Pairwise subsampling led to the expectation that sequencing depth would affect the degree of clonotype sharing among donors. Larger estimated clonotype richness was generally found for naive subsets than for memory subsets. Rarefaction of sorted-subset datasets indicated incomplete sequencing despite the large sequencing depth. Sampling was restricted to blood, and TCR repertoires in tissues likely differ from the TCR repertoires found in blood. When a few donors were compared, the shared fraction of clonotypes was around 5% for naive CD4, 3% to 4% for naive CD8, about 2.5% for memory CD4, and under 0.5% for memory CD8. Because the study included a small number of donors, the genetic and exposure-history diversity represented was limited. Higher generation probabilities were observed for clonotypes shared by all four sorted-subset donors than for non-shared clonotypes.

Donors were healthy HIV-negative adults with no recently reported acute infections or vaccinations. Every donor was a Caucasian adult residing in Nashville, Tennessee, USA. CD4+ T cells were enriched through magnetic negative selection, after which naive cells were positively selected on CD45RA and the remaining negative fraction served as the memory subset. Blood was obtained by leukapheresis, after which PBMCs were separated by Ficoll-Histopaque density gradient centrifugation and cryopreserved in liquid nitrogen vapor phase. Purity and quantity of every magnetically sorted T cell population were checked by analytical flow cytometry. Genomic DNA was isolated from every sorted fraction and measured by UV absorbance on a Nanodrop 2000c. The receptor comes from a man aged 25 to 40 in good health. Sequencing was done on a sample of memory CD4+ T cells sorted from blood. The sample's cell subset or site, from its label and the paper: CD45RA-negative fraction.

The CDR3 is CASNSGTGASNTEAFF. The bases read TGTGCCAGCAATTCCGGGACAGGGGCCTCGAACACTGAAGCTTTCTTT. The rearranged segments are TRBV9 and TRBJ1-1; 10 middle bases align to TRBD1. From the germline V gene, CDR1 is SGDLS and CDR2 is YYNGEE. From the cysteine up to the phenylalanine, the CDR3 has a length of 16 residues. The CDR3 DNA has 48 bases and is translated from base 1. Germline trimming amounts to 6 bases on V and 1 base on J, with 9 as the count of junction bases outside the gene matches.